Listed below are T cell receptor beta chains from one sample, sequenced in a study of blood T cell repertoires in COVID-19. Using immunoSEQ multiplex PCR, the repertoire was profiled, and TCRdb retains in-frame clones only, with some absent. The table lists about 200,000 clones, less than 85% of them singletons. The sample comprised peripheral blood. These receptors were taken from a woman of 80 years or more with COVID-19, enrolled during active disease. Each CDR3 is given with its conserved first and last residue. D genes are given only for firm matches. Clone size is stated in some rows and not others, as once, few, many or a class when expanded.

v_gene: TRBV19
j_gene: TRBJ2-7
d_gene: .
abundance: .
CDR3nt: TGTGCCAGTAGTCCCTTATCGGCGGAGCCCTACGAGCAGTACTTC
CDR3aa: CASSPLSAEPYEQYF

v_gene: TRBV2
j_gene: TRBJ2-7
d_gene: .
abundance: few
CDR3nt: TGTGCCAGCACCCCCCAGCTCAGCGCCTACGAGCAGTACTTC
CDR3aa: CASTPQLSAYEQYF

v_gene: TRBV2
j_gene: TRBJ2-5
d_gene: .
abundance: .
CDR3nt: TGTGCCAGCAGCGTGATTCGGGAGACCCAGTACTTC
CDR3aa: CASSVIRETQYF

v_gene: TRBV5-1
j_gene: TRBJ2-1
d_gene: .
abundance: .
CDR3nt: TGCGCCAGCAGCCGGGGGGAAAGAGCAGGGGGCACTGTTGGTGAGCAGTTCTTC
CDR3aa: CASSRGERAGGTVGEQFF

v_gene: TRBV7-9
j_gene: TRBJ2-1
d_gene: .
abundance: .
CDR3nt: TGTGCCAGCAGCTTACAGTCCTACAATGAGCAGTTCTTC
CDR3aa: CASSLQSYNEQFF

v_gene: TRBV9
j_gene: TRBJ1-5
d_gene: TRBD1
abundance: .
CDR3nt: TGTGCCAGCAGCCCGACCCCGGGACAGCACCAGCCCCAGCATTTT
CDR3aa: CASSPTPGQHQPQHF

v_gene: TRBV15
j_gene: TRBJ2-1
d_gene: .
abundance: .
CDR3nt: TGTGCCACCAGCAGAGATCGCAACCGGGACAACAATGAGCAGTTCTTC
CDR3aa: CATSRDRNRDNNEQFF

v_gene: TRBV6-5
j_gene: TRBJ1-6
d_gene: .
abundance: .
CDR3nt: TGTGCCAGCAGGTCCGCAGGCTCTTATAATTCACCCCTCCACTTT
CDR3aa: CASRSAGSYNSPLHF

v_gene: TRBV29-1
j_gene: TRBJ2-7
d_gene: .
abundance: .
CDR3nt: TGCAGCGTTCGTGACAAGACCTACGAGCAGTACTTC
CDR3aa: CSVRDKTYEQYF

v_gene: TRBV29-1
j_gene: TRBJ2-5
d_gene: .
abundance: once
CDR3nt: TGCAGCGTTGAAGAAAAGCGCTATCAAGAGACCCAGTACTTC
CDR3aa: CSVEEKRYQETQYF

v_gene: TRBV27
j_gene: TRBJ1-5
d_gene: .
abundance: .
CDR3nt: TGTGCCAGCAGTTTATATGGTCGGGGTTATCAGCCCCAGCATTTT
CDR3aa: CASSLYGRGYQPQHF

v_gene: TRBV5-1
j_gene: TRBJ2-3
d_gene: TRBD2
abundance: .
CDR3nt: TGCGCCAGCAGCACCGCCACTAGCGGGGTTGCGGATACGCAGTATTTT
CDR3aa: CASSTATSGVADTQYF

v_gene: TRBV29-1
j_gene: TRBJ2-2
d_gene: .
abundance: few
CDR3nt: TGCAGCGTTGTGGAGGACAGGAACACCGGGGAGCTGTTTTTT
CDR3aa: CSVVEDRNTGELFF

v_gene: TRBV5-1
j_gene: TRBJ2-5
d_gene: .
abundance: .
CDR3nt: TGCGCCAGCACGGAGGGACCTACAGGGGAAGAGACCCAGTACTTC
CDR3aa: CASTEGPTGEETQYF

v_gene: TRBV27
j_gene: TRBJ2-3
d_gene: TRBD2
abundance: once
CDR3nt: TGTGCCAGCAGGAGGACTAGCGGGAAATATACGCAGTATTTT
CDR3aa: CASRRTSGKYTQYF

v_gene: TRBV7-6
j_gene: TRBJ2-7
d_gene: TRBD2
abundance: .
CDR3nt: TGTGCCAGCAGCGCCCGAGCGGGAGGGCCCGGGGAGCAGTACTTC
CDR3aa: CASSARAGGPGEQYF

v_gene: TRBV6-6
j_gene: TRBJ1-2
d_gene: .
abundance: .
CDR3nt: TGTGCCAGCAGTAACTCCCGGGTAACTAACTATGGCTACACCTTC
CDR3aa: CASSNSRVTNYGYTF